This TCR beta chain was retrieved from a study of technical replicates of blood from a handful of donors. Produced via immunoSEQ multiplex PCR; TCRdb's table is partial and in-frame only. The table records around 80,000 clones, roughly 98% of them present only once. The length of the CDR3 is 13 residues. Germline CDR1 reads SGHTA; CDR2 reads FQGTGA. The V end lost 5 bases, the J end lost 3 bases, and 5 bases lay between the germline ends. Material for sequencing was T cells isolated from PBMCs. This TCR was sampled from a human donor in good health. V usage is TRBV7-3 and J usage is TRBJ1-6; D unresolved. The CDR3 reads CASSMSYNSPLHF. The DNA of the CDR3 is TGTGCCAGCAGCATGAGCTATAATTCACCCCTCCACTTT. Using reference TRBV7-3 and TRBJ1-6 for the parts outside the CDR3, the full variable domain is GAGVSQTPSNKVTEKGKYVELRCDPISGHTALYWYRQSLGQGPEFLIYFQGTGAADDSGLPNDRFFAVRPEGSVSTLKIQRTERGDSAVYLCASSMSYNSPLHFGNGTRLTVT.